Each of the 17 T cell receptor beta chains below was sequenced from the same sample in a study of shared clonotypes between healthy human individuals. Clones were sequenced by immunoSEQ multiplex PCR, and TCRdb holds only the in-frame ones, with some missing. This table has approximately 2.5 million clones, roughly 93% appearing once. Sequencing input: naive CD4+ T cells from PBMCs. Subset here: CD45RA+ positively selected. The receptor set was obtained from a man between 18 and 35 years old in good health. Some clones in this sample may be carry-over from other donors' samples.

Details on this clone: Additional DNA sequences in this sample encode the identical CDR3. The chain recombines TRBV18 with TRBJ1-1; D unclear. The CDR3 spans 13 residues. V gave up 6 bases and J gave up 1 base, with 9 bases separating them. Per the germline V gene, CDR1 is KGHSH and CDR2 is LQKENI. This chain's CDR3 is CASSTNRNTEAFF. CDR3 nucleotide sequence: TGTGCCAGCTCCACAAACAGGAACACTGAAGCTTTCTTT.

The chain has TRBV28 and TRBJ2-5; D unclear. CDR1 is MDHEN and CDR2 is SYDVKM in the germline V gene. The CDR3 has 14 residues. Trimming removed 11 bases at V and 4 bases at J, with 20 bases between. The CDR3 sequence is CASVPVGFPETQYF. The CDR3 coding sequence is TGTGCCTCAGTCCCTGTAGGCTTCCCAGAGACCCAGTACTTC.

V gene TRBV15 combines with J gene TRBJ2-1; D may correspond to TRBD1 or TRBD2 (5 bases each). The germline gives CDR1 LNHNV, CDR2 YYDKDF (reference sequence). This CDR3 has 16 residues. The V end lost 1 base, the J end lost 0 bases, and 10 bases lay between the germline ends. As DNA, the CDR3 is TGTGCCACCAGCAGAGGGGGGAGTAACTCCTACAATGAGCAGTTCTTC. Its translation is CATSRGGSNSYNEQFF.

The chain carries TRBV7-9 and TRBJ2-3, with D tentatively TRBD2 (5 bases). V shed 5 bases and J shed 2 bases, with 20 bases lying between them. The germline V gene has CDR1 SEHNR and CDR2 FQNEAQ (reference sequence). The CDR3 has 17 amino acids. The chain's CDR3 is CASSPLVGGAATDTQYF. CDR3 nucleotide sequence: TGTGCCAGCAGCCCTCTTGTTGGAGGCGCAGCCACAGATACGCAGTATTTT. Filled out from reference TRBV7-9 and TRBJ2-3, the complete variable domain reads DTGVSQNPRHKITKRGQNVTFRCDPISEHNRLYWYRQTLGQGPEFLTYFQNEAQLEKSRLLSDRFSAERPKGSFSTLEIQRTEQGDSAMYLCASSPLVGGAATDTQYFGPGTRLTVL.

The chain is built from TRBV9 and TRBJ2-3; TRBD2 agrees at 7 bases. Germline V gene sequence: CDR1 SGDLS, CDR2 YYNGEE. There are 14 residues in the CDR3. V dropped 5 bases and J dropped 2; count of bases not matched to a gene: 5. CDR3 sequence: CASSSGPYTDTQYF. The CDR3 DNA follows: TGTGCCAGCAGTAGCGGGCCATACACAGATACGCAGTATTTT. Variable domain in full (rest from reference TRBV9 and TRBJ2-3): DSGVTQTPKHLITATGQRVTLRCSPRSGDLSVYWYQQSLDQGLQFLIQYYNGEERAKGNILERFSAQQFPDLHSELNLSSLELGDSALYFCASSSGPYTDTQYFGPGTRLTVL.

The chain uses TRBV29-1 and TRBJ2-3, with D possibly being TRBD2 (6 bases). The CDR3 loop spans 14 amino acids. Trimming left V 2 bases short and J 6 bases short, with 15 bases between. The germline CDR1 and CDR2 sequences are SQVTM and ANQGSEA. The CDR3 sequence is CSVEKKLARDTQYF. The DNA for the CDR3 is TGCAGCGTTGAAAAAAAACTAGCTAGGGATACGCAGTATTTT.

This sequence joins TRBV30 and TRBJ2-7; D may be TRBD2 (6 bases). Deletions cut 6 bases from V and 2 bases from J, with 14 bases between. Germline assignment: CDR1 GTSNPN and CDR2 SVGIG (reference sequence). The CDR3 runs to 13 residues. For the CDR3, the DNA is TGTGCCTGTAGTAGCGGAGTCACCTACGAGCAGTACTTC. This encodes CACSSGVTYEQYF.

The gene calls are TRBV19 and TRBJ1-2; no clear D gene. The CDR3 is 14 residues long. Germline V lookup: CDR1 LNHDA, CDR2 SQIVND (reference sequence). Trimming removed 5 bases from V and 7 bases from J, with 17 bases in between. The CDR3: CASSPIQGESGYTF. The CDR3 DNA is TGTGCCAGTAGTCCTATTCAAGGAGAGTCTGGCTACACCTTC.

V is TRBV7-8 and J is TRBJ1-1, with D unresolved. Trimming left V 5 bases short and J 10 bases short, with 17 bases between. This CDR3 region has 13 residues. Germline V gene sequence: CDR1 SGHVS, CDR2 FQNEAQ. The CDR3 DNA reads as TGTGCCAGCAGCCTCAGGCCTGAGGGAAGAGCTTTCTTT. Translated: CASSLRPEGRAFF.

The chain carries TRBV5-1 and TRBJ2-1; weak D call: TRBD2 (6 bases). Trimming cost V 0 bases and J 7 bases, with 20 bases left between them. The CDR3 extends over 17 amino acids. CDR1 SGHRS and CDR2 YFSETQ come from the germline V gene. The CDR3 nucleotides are TGCGCCAGCAGCTTGGTGGTTGTGCGGGACTTAATTAATGAGCAGTTCTTC. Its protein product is CASSLVVVRDLINEQFF.

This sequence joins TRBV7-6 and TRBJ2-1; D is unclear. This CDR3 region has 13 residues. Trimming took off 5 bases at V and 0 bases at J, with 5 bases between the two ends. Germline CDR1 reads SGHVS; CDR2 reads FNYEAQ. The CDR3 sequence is CASSESSYNEQFF. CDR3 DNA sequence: TGTGCCAGCAGCGAAAGCTCCTACAATGAGCAGTTCTTC.

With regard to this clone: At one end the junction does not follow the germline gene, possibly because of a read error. In nucleotides, the CDR3 is TGTGCCAGCAGTTCTGAACCACAGGGGGCGGTTTTT. It is translated as CASSSEPQGAVF. The genes are TRBV28 and TRBJ1-4, with 9 bases matching TRBD1. The CDR3 is 12 residues long. The germline CDR1 and CDR2 sequences are MDHEN and SYDVKM.

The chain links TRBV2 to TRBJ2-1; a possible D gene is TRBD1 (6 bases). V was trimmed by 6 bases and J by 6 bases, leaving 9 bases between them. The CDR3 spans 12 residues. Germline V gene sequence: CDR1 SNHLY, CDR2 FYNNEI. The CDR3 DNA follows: TGTGCCAGCAGCCGGGACACCAATGAGCAGTTCTTC. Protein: CASSRDTNEQFF.

Here the CDR3 reads CATSRVASGRFETQYF. CDR3 DNA sequence: TGTGCCACCAGCAGAGTAGCTAGCGGGAGGTTCGAGACCCAGTACTTC. The chain joins TRBV15 to TRBJ2-5, with TRBD2 matching 11 bases. Trimming at V came to 1 base and at J to 5 bases, leaving 6 bases not matched to a gene. Germline CDR1 LNHNV, CDR2 YYDKDF (reference sequence). The CDR3 is made up of 16 amino acids.

The CDR3 DNA sequence: TGTGCCAGCAGCTCCCTGGAGGGGGCGGTAGCTAATGAAAAACTGTTTTTT. Protein product: CASSSLEGAVANEKLFF. The rearrangement uses TRBV7-9 and TRBJ1-4; 7 bases fit TRBD1. J lost 3 bases, V lost 4 bases, and 11 bases had no gene match. This CDR3 spans 17 amino acids. Germline V gene data show CDR1 as SEHNR and CDR2 as FQNEAQ (reference sequence).

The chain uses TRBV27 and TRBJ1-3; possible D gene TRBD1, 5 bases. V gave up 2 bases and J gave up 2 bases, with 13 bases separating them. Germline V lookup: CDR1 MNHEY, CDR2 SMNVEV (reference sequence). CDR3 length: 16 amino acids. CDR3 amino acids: CASSLRGVVAGNTIYF. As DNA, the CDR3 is TGTGCCAGCAGTTTAAGGGGAGTTGTGGCTGGAAACACCATATATTTT.

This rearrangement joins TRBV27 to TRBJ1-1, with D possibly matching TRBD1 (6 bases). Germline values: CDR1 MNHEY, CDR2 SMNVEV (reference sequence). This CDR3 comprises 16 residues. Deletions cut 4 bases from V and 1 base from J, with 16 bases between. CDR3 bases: TGTGCCAGCAGTTCCCAATCCAGGGGCCCGAACACTGAAGCTTTCTTT. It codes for CASSSQSRGPNTEAFF.